What follows describes a single TCR beta chain. Original data processing: Amplified reference gene primers provided the basis for estimating nucleated cell counts. Here immunoSEQ multiplex PCR was the method, and the copy in TCRdb shows in-frame clones only, minus some. V, J and clone size derive from that table, while D and trimming were established from the DNA sequence. The repertoire holds approximately 220,000 clones, with over 80% as singletons. This CDR3 spans 16 amino acids. The germline gives CDR1 MNHEY, CDR2 SVGEGT. J was trimmed by 2 bases and V by 2 bases; bases with no gene match: 5. These data belong to a study of blood T cell repertoires in COVID-19.

Sample: peripheral blood. The TCR originated in a man aged 40-49 years with acute or convalescent COVID-19. The J gene is TRBJ2-2, the V gene TRBV6-2 or TRBV6-3, with 7 bases lining up with TRBD1. CDR3 in DNA: TGTGCCAGCAGTTACGTCGGGACAGCTAACACCGGGGAGCTGTTTTTT. Translating it yields CASSYVGTANTGELFF.